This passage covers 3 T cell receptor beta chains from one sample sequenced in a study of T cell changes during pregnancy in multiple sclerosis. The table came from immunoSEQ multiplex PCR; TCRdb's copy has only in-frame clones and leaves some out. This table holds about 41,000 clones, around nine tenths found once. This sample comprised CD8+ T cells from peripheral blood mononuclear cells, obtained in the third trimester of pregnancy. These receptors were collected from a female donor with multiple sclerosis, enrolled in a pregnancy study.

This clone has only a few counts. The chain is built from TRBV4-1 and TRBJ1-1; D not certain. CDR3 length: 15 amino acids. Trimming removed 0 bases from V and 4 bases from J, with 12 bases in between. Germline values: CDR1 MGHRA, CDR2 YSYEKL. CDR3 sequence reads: CASSQEGWEGTEAFF. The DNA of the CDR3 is TGCGCCAGCAGCCAAGAAGGGTGGGAGGGCACTGAAGCTTTCTTT.

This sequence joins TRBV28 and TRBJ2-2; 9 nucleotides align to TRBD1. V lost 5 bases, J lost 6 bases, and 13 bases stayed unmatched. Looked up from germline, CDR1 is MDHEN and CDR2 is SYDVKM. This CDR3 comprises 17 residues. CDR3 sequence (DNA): TGTGCCAGCAGTACAGGGACAGGGTGGGGGAAGCCCGGGGAGCTGTTTTTT. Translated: CASSTGTGWGKPGELFF. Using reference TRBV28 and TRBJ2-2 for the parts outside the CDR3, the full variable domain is DVKVTQSSRYLVKRTGEKVFLECVQDMDHENMFWYRQDPGLGLRLIYFSYDVKMKEKGDIPEGYSVSREKKERFSLILESASTNQTSMYLCASSTGTGWGKPGELFFGEGSRLTVL.

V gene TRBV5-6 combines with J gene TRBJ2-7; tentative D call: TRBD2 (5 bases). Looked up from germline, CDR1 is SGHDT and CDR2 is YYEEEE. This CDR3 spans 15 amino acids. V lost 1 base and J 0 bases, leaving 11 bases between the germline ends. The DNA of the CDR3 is TGTGCCAGCAGCTTGTGGCGGGCCTACTCCTACGAGCAGTACTTC. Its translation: CASSLWRAYSYEQYF.